This T cell receptor (beta chain) was identified during a study of blood T cell repertoires in COVID-19. As for the study in general: Acute-phase and convalescent COVID-19 samples originated in the United States, Italy and Spain.

The repertoire was sequenced with immunoSEQ multiplex PCR; TCRdb's copy has only in-frame clones and lacks some. The sample contains some 50,000 clones, approximately 78% of which appear only once. This clone was observed a few times. V shed 6 bases and J 4 bases; nucleotides not matched to a gene: 7. The V gene's germline CDR1 is MGHDK and CDR2 SYGVNS. CDR3 length: 14 amino acids. Sequenced: peripheral blood. The sequence was obtained from a woman of 80 years or more with acute or convalescent COVID-19. The chain couples TRBV25-1 to TRBJ2-3, with TRBD1 matching over 7 bases. Written as DNA, the CDR3 is TGTGCCAGCAGGAACGACAGGGCCGCAGATACGCAGTATTTT. This codes for CASRNDRAADTQYF.